This T cell receptor beta chain appears in the sequencing data of a study of blood T cell repertoires in COVID-19. Across the study: T cells, B-cell-depleted T cells, or PBMCs supplied cDNA or gDNA.

During active infection, Seattle patients enrolled and were then monitored through disease. Sequenced by immunoSEQ multiplex PCR; TCRdb stores in-frame clones only, minus some. Here the sample spans 200,000 to 300,000 clones, around nine tenths being singletons. The CDR3 runs to 16 residues. V was pared by 3 bases and J by 5 bases, with 17 bases between. Germline V lookup: CDR1 MNHEY, CDR2 SVGEGT. The chain uses TRBV6-2 or TRBV6-3 and TRBJ1-5; D is possibly TRBD1 (6 bases). Sequencing input: peripheral blood. The sequence came from an older woman with COVID-19, enrolled during active disease. The CDR3 loop reads CASSYTLSRGYQPQHF. In DNA, the CDR3 is TGTGCCAGCAGTTATACCCTTTCCAGGGGTTATCAGCCCCAGCATTTT.